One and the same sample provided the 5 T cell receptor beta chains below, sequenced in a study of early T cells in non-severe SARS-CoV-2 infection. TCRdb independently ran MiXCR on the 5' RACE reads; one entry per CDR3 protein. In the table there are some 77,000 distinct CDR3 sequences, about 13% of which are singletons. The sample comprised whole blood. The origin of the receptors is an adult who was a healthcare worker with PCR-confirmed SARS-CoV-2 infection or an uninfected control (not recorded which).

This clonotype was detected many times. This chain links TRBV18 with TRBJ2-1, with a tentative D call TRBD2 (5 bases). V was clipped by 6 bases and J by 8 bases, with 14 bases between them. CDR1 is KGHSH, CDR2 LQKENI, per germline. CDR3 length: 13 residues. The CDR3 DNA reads TGTGCCAGCTCGCTGAACCTGGAGGATGAGCAGTTCTTC. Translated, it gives CASSLNLEDEQFF.

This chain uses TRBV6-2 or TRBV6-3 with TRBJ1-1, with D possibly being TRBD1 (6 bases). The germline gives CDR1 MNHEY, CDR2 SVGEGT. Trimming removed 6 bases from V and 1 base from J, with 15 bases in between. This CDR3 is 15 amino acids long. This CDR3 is CASRGAGSPNTEAFF. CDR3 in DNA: TGTGCCAGCAGGGGGGCGGGCAGCCCGAACACTGAAGCTTTCTTT.

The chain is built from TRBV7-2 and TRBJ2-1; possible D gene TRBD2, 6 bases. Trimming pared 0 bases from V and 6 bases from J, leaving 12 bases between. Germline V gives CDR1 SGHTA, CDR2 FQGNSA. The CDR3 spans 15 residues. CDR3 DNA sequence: TGTGCCAGCAGCTTAGCGGGGGGACTTCTCAATGAGCAGTTCTTC. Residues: CASSLAGGLLNEQFF.

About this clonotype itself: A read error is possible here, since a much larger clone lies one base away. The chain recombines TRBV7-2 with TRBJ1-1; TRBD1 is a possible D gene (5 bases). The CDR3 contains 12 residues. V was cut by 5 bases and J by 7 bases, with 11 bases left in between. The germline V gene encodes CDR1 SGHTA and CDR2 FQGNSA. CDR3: CTSSPRGIEAFF. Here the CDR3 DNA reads TGTACCAGCAGCCCCCGGGGGATTGAAGCTTTCTTT.

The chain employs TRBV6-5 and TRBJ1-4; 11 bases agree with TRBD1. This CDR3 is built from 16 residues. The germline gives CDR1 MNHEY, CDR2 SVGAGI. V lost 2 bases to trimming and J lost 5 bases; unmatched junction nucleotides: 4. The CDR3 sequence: CASSYTGQGANEKLFF. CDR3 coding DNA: TGTGCCAGCAGTTACACAGGACAGGGGGCGAATGAAAAACTGTTTTTT.